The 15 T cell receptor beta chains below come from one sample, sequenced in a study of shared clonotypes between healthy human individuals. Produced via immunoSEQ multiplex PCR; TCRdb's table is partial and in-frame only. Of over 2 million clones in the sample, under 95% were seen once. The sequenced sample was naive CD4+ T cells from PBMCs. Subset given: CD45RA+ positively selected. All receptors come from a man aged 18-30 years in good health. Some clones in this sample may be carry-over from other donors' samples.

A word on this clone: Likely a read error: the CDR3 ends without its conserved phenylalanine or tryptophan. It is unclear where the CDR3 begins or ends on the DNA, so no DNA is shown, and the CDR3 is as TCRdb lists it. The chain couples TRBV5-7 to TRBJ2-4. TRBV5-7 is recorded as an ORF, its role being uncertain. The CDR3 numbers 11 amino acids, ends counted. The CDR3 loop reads CASSLDLIFPL.

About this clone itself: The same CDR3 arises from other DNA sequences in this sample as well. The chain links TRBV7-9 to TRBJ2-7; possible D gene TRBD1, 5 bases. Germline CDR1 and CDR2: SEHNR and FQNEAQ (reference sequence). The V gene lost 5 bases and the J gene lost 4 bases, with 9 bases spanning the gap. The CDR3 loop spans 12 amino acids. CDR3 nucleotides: TGTGCCAGCAGCCGAAGGGGATACGAGCAGTACTTC. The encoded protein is CASSRRGYEQYF.

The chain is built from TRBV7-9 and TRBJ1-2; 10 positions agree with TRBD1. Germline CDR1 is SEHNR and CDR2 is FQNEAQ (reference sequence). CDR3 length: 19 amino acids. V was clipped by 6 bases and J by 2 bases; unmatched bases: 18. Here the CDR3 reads CASSDPPGTGERWNYGYTF. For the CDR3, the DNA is TGTGCCAGCAGTGATCCCCCCGGGACAGGGGAAAGGTGGAACTATGGCTACACCTTC.

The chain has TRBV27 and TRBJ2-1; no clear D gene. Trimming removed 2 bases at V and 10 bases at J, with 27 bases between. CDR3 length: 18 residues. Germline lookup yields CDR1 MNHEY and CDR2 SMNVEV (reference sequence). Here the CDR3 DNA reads TGTGCCAGCAGTTTACCCACCAAGGACGGACGGGCCTCAGCGGAGCAGTTCTTC. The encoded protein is CASSLPTKDGRASAEQFF.

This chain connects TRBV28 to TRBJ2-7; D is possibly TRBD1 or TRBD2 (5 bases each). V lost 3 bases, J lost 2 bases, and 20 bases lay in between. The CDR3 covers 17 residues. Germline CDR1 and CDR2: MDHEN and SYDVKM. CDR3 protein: CASSLGDDGPLTYEQYF. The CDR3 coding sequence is TGTGCCAGCAGTTTGGGGGACGACGGACCCCTTACCTACGAGCAGTACTTC.

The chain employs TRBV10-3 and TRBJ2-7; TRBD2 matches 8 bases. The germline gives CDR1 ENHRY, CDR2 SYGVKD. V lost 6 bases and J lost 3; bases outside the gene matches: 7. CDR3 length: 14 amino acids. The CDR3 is CAISGRSGSYEQYF. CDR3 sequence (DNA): TGTGCCATCAGCGGCCGCAGCGGGAGCTACGAGCAGTACTTC.

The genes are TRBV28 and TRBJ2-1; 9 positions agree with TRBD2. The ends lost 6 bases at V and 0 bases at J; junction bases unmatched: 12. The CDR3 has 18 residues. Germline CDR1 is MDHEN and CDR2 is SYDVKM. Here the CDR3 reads CASRAGWREGHSYNEQFF. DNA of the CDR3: TGTGCCAGCAGGGCGGGGTGGCGGGAGGGACACTCCTACAATGAGCAGTTCTTC.

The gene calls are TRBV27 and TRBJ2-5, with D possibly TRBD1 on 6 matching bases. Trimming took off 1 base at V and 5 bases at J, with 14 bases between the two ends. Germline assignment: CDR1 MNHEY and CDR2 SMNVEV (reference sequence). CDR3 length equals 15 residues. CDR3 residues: CASSLWPGVEETQYF. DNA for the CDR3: TGTGCCAGCAGTTTATGGCCAGGGGTTGAGGAGACCCAGTACTTC.

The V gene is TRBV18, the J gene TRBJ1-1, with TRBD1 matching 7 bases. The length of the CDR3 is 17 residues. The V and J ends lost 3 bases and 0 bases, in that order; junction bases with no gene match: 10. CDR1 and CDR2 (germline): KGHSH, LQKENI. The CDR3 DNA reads TGTGCCAGCTCACCTTCCTCAAAGACAGGGATGAACACTGAAGCTTTCTTT. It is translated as CASSPSSKTGMNTEAFF. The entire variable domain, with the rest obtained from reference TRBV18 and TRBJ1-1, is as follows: NAGVMQNPRHLVRRRGQEARLRCSPMKGHSHVYWYRQLPEEGLKFMVYLQKENIIDESGMPKERFSAEFPKEGPSILRIQQVVRGDSAAYFCASSPSSKTGMNTEAFFGQGTRLTVV.

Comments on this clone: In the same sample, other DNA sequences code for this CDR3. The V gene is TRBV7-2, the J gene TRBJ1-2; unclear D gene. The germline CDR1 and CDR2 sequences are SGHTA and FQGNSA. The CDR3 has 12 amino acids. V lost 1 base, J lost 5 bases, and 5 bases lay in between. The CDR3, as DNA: TGTGCCAGCAGCTTAGATCGATATGGCTACACCTTC. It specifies CASSLDRYGYTF.

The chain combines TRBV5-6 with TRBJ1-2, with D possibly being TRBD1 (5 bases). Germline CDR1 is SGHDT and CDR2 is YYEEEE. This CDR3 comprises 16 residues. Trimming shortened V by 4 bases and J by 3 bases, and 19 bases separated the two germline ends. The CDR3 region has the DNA TGTGCCAGCAGCGCCTCCTCCCAACAGGTCTACTATGGCTACACCTTC. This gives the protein CASSASSQQVYYGYTF.

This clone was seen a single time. The CDR3 bases are TGTGCCAGCAGCTTAACCAATGAGCAGTTCTTC. This codes for CASSLTNEQFF. J is TRBJ2-1 and V is TRBV11-2, with D uncertain. CDR1 is SGHAT and CDR2 is FQNNGV in the germline V gene. Trimming took off 2 bases at V and 6 bases at J, with 2 bases between the two ends. The CDR3 runs to 11 residues.

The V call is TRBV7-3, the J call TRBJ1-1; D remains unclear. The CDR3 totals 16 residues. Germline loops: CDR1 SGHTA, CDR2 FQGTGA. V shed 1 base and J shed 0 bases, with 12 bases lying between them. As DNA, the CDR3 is TGTGCCAGCAGCTTAATCGGTGTCAGCTTGAACACTGAAGCTTTCTTT. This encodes CASSLIGVSLNTEAFF.

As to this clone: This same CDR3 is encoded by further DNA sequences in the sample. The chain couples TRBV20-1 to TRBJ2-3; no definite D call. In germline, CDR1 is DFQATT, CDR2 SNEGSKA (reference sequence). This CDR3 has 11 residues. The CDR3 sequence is CSAGVTDTQYF. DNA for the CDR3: TGCAGCGCAGGCGTCACAGATACGCAGTATTTT.

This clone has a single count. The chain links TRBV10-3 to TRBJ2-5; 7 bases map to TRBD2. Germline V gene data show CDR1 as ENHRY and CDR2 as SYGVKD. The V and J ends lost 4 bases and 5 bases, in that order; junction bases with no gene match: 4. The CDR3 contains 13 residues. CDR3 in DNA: TGTGCCATCAGTGGAGGCGGGAGTGAGACCCAGTACTTC. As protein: CAISGGGSETQYF.